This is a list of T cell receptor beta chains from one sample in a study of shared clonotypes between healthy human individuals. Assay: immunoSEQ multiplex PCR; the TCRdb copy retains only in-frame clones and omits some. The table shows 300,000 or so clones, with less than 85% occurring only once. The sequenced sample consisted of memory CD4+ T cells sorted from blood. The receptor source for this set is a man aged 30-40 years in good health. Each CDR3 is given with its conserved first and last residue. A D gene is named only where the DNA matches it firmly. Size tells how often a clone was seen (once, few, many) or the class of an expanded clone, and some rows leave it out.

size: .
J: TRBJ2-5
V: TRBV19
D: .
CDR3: CASKSPGLQETQYF
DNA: TGTGCCAGTAAAAGTCCGGGCCTCCAAGAGACCCAGTACTTC

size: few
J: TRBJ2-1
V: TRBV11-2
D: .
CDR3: CASSPRELYNEQFF
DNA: TGTGCCAGCAGCCCGAGGGAGTTGTACAATGAGCAGTTCTTC

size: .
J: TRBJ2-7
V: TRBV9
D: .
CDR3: CASSPRPYEQYF
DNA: TGTGCCAGCAGCCCAAGACCCTACGAGCAGTACTTC

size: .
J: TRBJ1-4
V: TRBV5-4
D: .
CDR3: CASSLGRPNEKLFF
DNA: TGTGCCAGCAGCTTGGGCAGACCTAATGAAAAACTGTTTTTT

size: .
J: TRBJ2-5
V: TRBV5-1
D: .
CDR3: CASSLSQETQYF
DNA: TGCGCCAGCAGTCTCTCCCAAGAGACCCAGTACTTC

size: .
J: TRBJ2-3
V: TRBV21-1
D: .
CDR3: CASSKQDRSDTQYF
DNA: TGTGCCAGCAGCAAACAGGACAGATCAGATACGCAGTATTTT

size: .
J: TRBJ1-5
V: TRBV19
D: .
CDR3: CASRGGEYSNQPQHF
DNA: TGTGCCAGCCGAGGCGGAGAATATAGCAATCAGCCCCAGCATTTT

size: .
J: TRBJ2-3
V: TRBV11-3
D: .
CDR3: CASSKKWSPSTDTQYF
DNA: TGTGCCAGCAGCAAAAAATGGTCGCCTAGCACAGATACGCAGTATTTT

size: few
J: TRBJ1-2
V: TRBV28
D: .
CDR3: CASSYDRPNYGYTF
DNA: TGTGCCAGCAGTTACGACAGGCCTAACTATGGCTACACCTTC

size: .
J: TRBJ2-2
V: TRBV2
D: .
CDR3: CASSSRRNTGELFF
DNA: TGTGCCAGCAGTTCAAGGAGGAACACCGGGGAGCTGTTTTTT

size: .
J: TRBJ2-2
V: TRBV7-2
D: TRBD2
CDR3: CASSSSGRAGGELFF
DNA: TGTGCCAGCAGCTCGAGCGGGAGGGCCGGCGGGGAGCTGTTTTTT

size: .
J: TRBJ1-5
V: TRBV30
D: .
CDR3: CAWSEGGGQPQHF
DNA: TGTGCCTGGAGCGAAGGGGGAGGGCAGCCCCAGCATTTT

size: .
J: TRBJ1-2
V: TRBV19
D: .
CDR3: CASSVQGGSSYTF
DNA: TGTGCCAGTAGTGTACAGGGAGGTTCGAGCTACACCTTC

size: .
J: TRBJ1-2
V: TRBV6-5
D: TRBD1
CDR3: CASSYPGQGAYGYTF
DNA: TGTGCCAGCAGTTACCCGGGACAGGGTGCCTATGGCTACACCTTC

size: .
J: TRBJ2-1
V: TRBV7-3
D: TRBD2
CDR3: CASSLGLAGDYEQFF
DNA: TGTGCCAGCAGCCTCGGACTAGCGGGAGACTATGAGCAGTTCTTC

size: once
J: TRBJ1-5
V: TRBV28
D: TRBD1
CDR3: CASSRLTGGYQPQHF
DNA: TGTGCCAGCAGTCGACTTACAGGGGGTTATCAGCCCCAGCATTTT